This TCR beta chain was profiled in a study of cytomegalovirus exposure and HLA in healthy donors. Background on the study: Of several hundred genotyped donors, more than 70% clustered with self-reported Caucasian donors. Study-wide results and limits: In a later analysis, across HLA loci, associated TCR counts were highest for DRB1, lowest for HLA-C. Most TCR beta V segments were productive about 87% or about 30% of the time in an earlier analysis. Three chains linked to CMV were shown in vitro to be specific for CMV antigens.

Use of 60 Vbeta and 13 Jbeta primers characterized the PCR. The repertoire was sequenced with immunoSEQ multiplex PCR; TCRdb's copy has only in-frame clones and lacks some. The sample shows over 150,000 clones, 85% of them seen only once. This CDR3 comprises 15 residues. The V gene's germline CDR1 is LNHDA and CDR2 SQIVND (reference sequence). After removal of 5 bases from V and 3 bases from J, the junction contained 7 bases not matched to a gene. About this clone itself: Its antigen is undetermined.

The clonotype comes from a man in his thirties or forties in good health and CMV-seropositive. Source material: PBMCs. The chain carries TRBV19 and TRBJ1-5; 7 positions match TRBD1. The CDR3 DNA follows: TGTGCCAGTAGTCTCCAGACAGGGCTCAATCAGCCCCAGCATTTT. Amino acid sequence: CASSLQTGLNQPQHF.